The 26 T cell receptor beta chains below were found in one sample sequenced in a study of T cells in Graves' hyperthyroidism and ophthalmopathy. TCR beta CDR3 regions were amplified from RNA transcripts. The HTBI primer set served for first-round RT-PCR of the TCR CDR3. Each CDR3 protein gets one entry after TCRdb re-called the multiplex PCR reads with MiXCR. The data hold a few hundred thousand distinct CDR3 sequences, with approximately 44% observed a single time. Sequenced: peripheral blood or thyroid tissue (not recorded which). The receptors were gathered from a woman aged 18 to 35 with Graves' hyperthyroidism.

This clonotype was picked up a small number of times. The V gene is TRBV2, the J gene TRBJ1-3; 7 bases agree with TRBD1. The V gene's germline CDR1 is SNHLY and CDR2 FYNNEI. This CDR3 has 16 amino acids. J was trimmed by 0 bases and V by 5 bases; bases with no gene match: 7. CDR3 nucleotide sequence: TGTGCCAGCAGTCCGGAGGGGGCGAGCTCTGGAAACACCATATATTTT. Its protein product is CASSPEGASSGNTIYF.

The gene calls are TRBV7-4 and TRBJ1-4; TRBD1 matches 7 bases. CDR1 SGHVT and CDR2 SQSDAQ come from the germline V gene. The CDR3 is made up of 15 amino acids. The junction had 11 bases not matched to a gene; V was cut back by 5 bases and J by 8 bases. CDR3 nucleotides: TGTGCCAGCAGCGTACGAGGGGGCGCAGGGGAAAAACTGTTTTTT. Protein product: CASSVRGGAGEKLFF.

The sample holds a few counts of this clonotype. The chain is built from TRBV11-2 and TRBJ2-5; the D gene is possibly TRBD2 (6 bases). The CDR3 extends over 14 amino acids. Germline lookup yields CDR1 SGHAT and CDR2 FQNNGV. Trimming shortened V by 3 bases and J by 5 bases, and 13 bases separated the two germline ends. CDR3 nucleotide sequence: TGTGCCAGCAGCTTGCTGGGACTTACGGAGACCCAGTACTTC. This translates into CASSLLGLTETQYF.

V usage is TRBV10-3 and J usage is TRBJ1-5; 7 bases align to TRBD1. Germline V gene data show CDR1 as ENHRY and CDR2 as SYGVKD. V dropped 10 bases and J dropped 6; count of bases not matched to a gene: 18. The CDR3 consists of 16 residues. CDR3 loop: CATQTGIWDSVQPQHF. For the CDR3, the DNA is TGTGCCACCCAAACAGGGATTTGGGACAGCGTTCAGCCCCAGCATTTT.

This clonotype was seen many times. The J gene is TRBJ1-2, the V gene TRBV5-1; 10 bases agree with TRBD1. Germline loops: CDR1 SGHRS, CDR2 YFSETQ. V shed 6 bases and J 2 bases; nucleotides not matched to a gene: 4. The CDR3 runs 14 residues. In DNA, the CDR3 is TGCGCCAGCAACGGGGACAGGGGAAACTATGGCTACACCTTC. It translates to CASNGDRGNYGYTF.

In regard to this clonotype: This may stem from a read error, because a much larger clone lies one nucleotide away. This chain links TRBV2 with TRBJ1-5; D uncertain. The length of the CDR3 is 14 residues. From germline, CDR1 is SNHLY and CDR2 FYNNEI. Deletions cut 5 bases from V and 7 bases from J, with 15 bases between. The CDR3 DNA sequence: TGTGCCAGCAGTTTGTACGGGAGTGGCCAGCCCCAGCATTTT. Translating gives CASSLYGSGQPQHF.

CDR3: CATSAEGGPETQYF. The DNA of the CDR3 is TGTGCCACCAGTGCCGAGGGAGGGCCGGAGACCCAGTACTTC. The chain recombines TRBV24-1 with TRBJ2-5; TRBD2 matches 7 bases. This CDR3 has 14 amino acids. Trimming cost V 5 bases and J 5 bases; bases outside gene matches: 7. The germline V gene has CDR1 KGHDR and CDR2 SFDVKD.

This chain uses TRBV20-1 with TRBJ2-5; 8 bases are shared with TRBD2. Germline V gene data show CDR1 as DFQATT and CDR2 as SNEGSKA (reference sequence). Trimming at V came to 2 bases and at J to 0 bases, leaving 5 bases not matched to a gene. The CDR3 is 15 residues long. In nucleotides, the CDR3 is TGCAGTGCTAGACCAGCGGGAGCGAACCAAGAGACCCAGTACTTC. Translated: CSARPAGANQETQYF.

This clonotype was recorded a few times. The chain is built from TRBV7-9 and TRBJ2-5, with TRBD2 matching 7 bases. V lost 8 bases to trimming and J lost 2 bases; unmatched junction nucleotides: 8. Germline V gene sequence: CDR1 SEHNR, CDR2 FQNEAQ (reference sequence). The CDR3 has 14 residues. CDR3 bases: TGTGCCAGCTCATTTGGGGGGGGACAAGAGACCCAGTACTTC. The encoded protein is CASSFGGGQETQYF.

The chain joins TRBV11-1 to TRBJ1-5; 8 positions agree with TRBD1. Unmatched junction bases numbered 5, after V lost 6 bases and J lost 1 base. CDR3 length: 15 residues. CDR1 is SGHAT, CDR2 FQDESV, per germline (reference sequence). CDR3 DNA: TGTGCCAGCAGGGACAGGGAGGGGAGCAATCAGCCCCAGCATTTT. Its protein is CASRDREGSNQPQHF.

In its sample, this clonotype was seen many times. The V gene is TRBV10-3, the J gene TRBJ1-1; maybe TRBD1 (6 bases). Germline V CDR1 and CDR2: ENHRY, SYGVKD. Trimming left V 7 bases short and J 1 base short, with 10 bases between. The CDR3 loop spans 13 amino acids. Written as DNA, the CDR3 is TGTGCCATCACCAGGGGAGAGAACACTGAAGCTTTCTTT. It specifies CAITRGENTEAFF.

V gene TRBV29-1 combines with J gene TRBJ2-6; D uncertain. V was pared by 6 bases and J by 10 bases, with 7 bases between. CDR1 is SQVTM, CDR2 ANQGSEA, per germline. The CDR3 spans 10 residues. This CDR3 reads CSVLANVLTF. The CDR3 DNA reads as TGCAGCGTCCTCGCTAACGTCCTGACTTTC.

The chain links TRBV7-2 to TRBJ1-2, with 8 bases aligning to TRBD1. The CDR3 has 17 amino acids. J lost 7 bases, V lost 5 bases, and 18 bases had no gene match. Germline V gene lookup returns CDR1 SGHTA and CDR2 FQGNSA. The CDR3 sequence: CASSPPGQATDLCGYTF. The CDR3 DNA follows: TGTGCCAGCAGCCCCCCGGGACAGGCTACGGACCTCTGTGGCTACACCTTC.

The table lists this clonotype with many counts. This sequence joins TRBV29-1 and TRBJ2-7, with 7 bases lining up with TRBD2. Germline assignment: CDR1 SQVTM and CDR2 ANQGSEA. This CDR3 has 13 residues. Trimming at V came to 3 bases and at J to 2 bases, leaving 4 bases not matched to a gene. The CDR3 DNA is TGCAGCGTTGAGGGTCGGGGGGCCTACGAGCAGTACTTC. Encoded protein: CSVEGRGAYEQYF.

This clonotype has only a few counts. Germline is not matched at one junction end, which may reflect a read error. The V and J genes are TRBV10-3 and TRBJ1-1, with no clear D. Germline loops: CDR1 ENHRY, CDR2 SYGVKD. The CDR3 runs to 13 residues. The CDR3 DNA reads as TGTGCCAGCAGTGACGGGGTGCTGACTGAAGCTTTCTTT. It is translated as CASSDGVLTEAFF.

In this sample, this clonotype turned up many times. The chain joins TRBV2 to TRBJ1-5; unclear D gene. V was trimmed by 3 bases and J by 9 bases, leaving 9 bases between them. Germline assignment: CDR1 SNHLY and CDR2 FYNNEI. This CDR3 has 12 residues. CDR3 nucleotides: TGTGCCAGCAGTGACGGCATGAGGCCCCAGCATTTT. It codes for CASSDGMRPQHF.

This clonotype was seen more than once but under ten times. J is TRBJ2-2 and V is TRBV19; 9 positions agree with TRBD1. Trimming took 7 bases from V and 3 from J; bases not matched to a gene: 6. The germline V gene has CDR1 LNHDA and CDR2 SQIVND (reference sequence). This CDR3 is 15 amino acids long. CDR3 sequence: CASIGDRAYTGELFF. The CDR3 DNA is TGTGCCAGTATTGGGGACAGGGCCTACACCGGGGAGCTGTTTTTT.

This chain joins TRBV14 and TRBJ2-5, with TRBD2 matching over 8 bases. The ends lost 0 bases at V and 10 bases at J; junction bases unmatched: 7. CDR1 and CDR2 (germline): SGHDN, FVKESK. The CDR3 totals 14 residues. The CDR3 sequence is CASSQDSSGSFQYF. CDR3 nucleotides: TGTGCCAGCAGCCAAGATAGCAGCGGGAGTTTCCAGTACTTC.

This clonotype occurred a few times. The V gene is TRBV2, the J gene TRBJ2-3; D is ambiguous. This CDR3 has 14 residues. From germline, CDR1 is SNHLY and CDR2 FYNNEI. V shed 8 bases and J shed 1 base, with 13 bases lying between them. For the CDR3, the DNA is TGTGCCAGCTCGTATGGCGCCCGCACAGATACGCAGTATTTT. This sequence encodes CASSYGARTDTQYF.

The rearrangement joins TRBV7-3 to TRBJ2-7; tentatively, D is TRBD1 or TRBD2 (5 bases each). The CDR3 sequence is 14 residues long. The V and J ends lost 5 bases and 6 bases respectively, with 17 bases between them. Germline CDR1 reads SGHTA; CDR2 reads FQGTGA. The CDR3: CASSPSGGRAEQYF. CDR3 coding DNA: TGTGCCAGCAGCCCGTCTGGGGGTAGGGCCGAGCAGTACTTC.

This clonotype was picked up a small number of times. The chain links TRBV7-2 to TRBJ1-6; D is possibly TRBD1 (5 bases). V was trimmed by 5 bases and J by 8 bases, leaving 16 bases between them. Per the germline V gene, CDR1 is SGHTA and CDR2 is FQGNSA. CDR3 size: 15 residues. The CDR3 DNA reads TGTGCCAGCAGCCAGAGGACGGGGGTTGATTCACCCCTCCACTTT. Translating gives CASSQRTGVDSPLHF. Drawing the rest from reference TRBV7-2 and TRBJ1-6, the complete variable domain is GAGVSQSPSNKVTEKGKDVELRCDPISGHTALYWYRQSLGQGLEFLIYFQGNSAPDKSGLPSDRFSAERTGGSVSTLTIQRTQQEDSAVYLCASSQRTGVDSPLHFGNGTRLTVT.

The chain carries TRBV9 and TRBJ1-5; 7 nucleotides match TRBD1. The CDR3 is 17 amino acids. The trim removed 4 bases at V and 1 base at J, leaving 11 bases unmatched. CDR1 is SGDLS, CDR2 YYNGEE, per germline. CDR3 sequence reads: CASSQVRGGFSNQPQHF. CDR3 sequence (DNA): TGTGCCAGCAGCCAAGTCAGAGGGGGCTTCAGCAATCAGCCCCAGCATTTT.

This clonotype was observed at least ten times. The rearrangement uses TRBV29-1 and TRBJ1-2; D gene ambiguous. The CDR3 sequence is 12 residues long. The germline gives CDR1 SQVTM, CDR2 ANQGSEA. V was shortened by 4 bases and J by 4 bases, with 10 bases between the two germline ends. The chain's CDR3 is CSVALVGYGYTF. CDR3 coding DNA: TGCAGCGTTGCCCTAGTAGGCTATGGCTACACCTTC.

The V and J genes are TRBV15 and TRBJ2-3; the match to TRBD2 covers 8 bases. The CDR3 loop spans 15 amino acids. The germline gives CDR1 LNHNV, CDR2 YYDKDF (reference sequence). Losses at the gene ends were 0 bases for V and 4 bases for J; bases not matched to a gene: 3. CDR3 in amino acids: CATSREGGRPDTQYF. The CDR3 DNA is TGTGCCACCAGCAGAGAAGGCGGGAGGCCAGATACGCAGTATTTT.

This sequence joins TRBV6-2 or TRBV6-3 and TRBJ1-2; tentative D call: TRBD1 (6 bases). V lost 2 bases and J 10 bases, leaving 17 bases between the germline ends. The germline CDR1 and CDR2 sequences are MNHEY and SVGEGT. The CDR3 loop spans 14 amino acids. The CDR3 reads CASSYDRTVASYTF. DNA of the CDR3: TGTGCCAGCAGTTACGACAGGACAGTCGCCTCCTACACCTTC.

This chain uses TRBV12-3 or TRBV12-4 with TRBJ1-1; D gene ambiguous. CDR3 length equals 12 residues. V lost 5 bases to trimming and J lost 2 bases, with 6 bases between them. CDR3 loop: CASSKGNTEAFF. In DNA, the CDR3 is TGTGCCAGCAGTAAAGGAAACACTGAAGCTTTCTTT.